This T cell receptor (beta chain) was identified in a study of identical twins (dated by TCRdb to the mid-2010s). For context, the study as a whole: TCR alpha and beta repertoires from monozygotic twins, unrelated adults of various ages and cord blood were deep-sequenced to test whether fetal clonotypes persist. To rule out contamination, the twin experiments were replicated at different times with different library preparation protocols. Overall results and qualifications from the work: Because the same donors could not be followed over many years, the conclusions depended on cross-sectional statistical analysis. Out-of-frame TCR alpha sequences shared between twins showed an excess of low generation-probability sequences compared with coincidental sharing between unrelated individuals. Invariant T cells such as MAIT and iNKT could partly confound zero-insertion analyses, though diverse VJ usage argued against this for most clonotypes. The excess sharing between twins in beta out-of-frame sequences was weaker because fewer shared sequences reduced the signal-to-noise ratio. In monozygotic twins, recombination models systematically underestimated out-of-frame TCR alpha sharing, but the models matched the sharing seen between unrelated individuals. Fewer insertions were carried by abundant cord blood beta clonotypes; a weaker similar trend was observed in young adult naive repertoires, while no such trend was observed in memory repertoires.

About this clonotype itself: The specificity of this receptor is unknown. No much larger clonotype is one base removed from it; base qualities were not supplied.

CDR1 and CDR2 are read off the germline V gene as SGHTA and FQGTGA. Measured from the cysteine to the phenylalanine, the CDR3 is 15 residues long. Only the CDR3 DNA is retained, 45 bases long and in frame from the first base. V is trimmed back by 5 bases and J by 7 bases, and the junction contains 11 bases that no gene match accounts for. Receptors were amplified or captured by 5' RACE. Sequencing relied on an Illumina HiSeq 2000. Template switching introduced a universal primer binding site; the final cDNA contained a unique molecular identifier, enabling accurate counting of TCR cDNA molecules. Specific primers in the conserved constant-segment region were used to synthesize first-strand cDNA for the TCR alpha and beta chains. To control for contamination, every cDNA library was double barcoded, receiving both a SMART-Mk sample barcode and Illumina barcodes. TruSeq adapter sequences, together with Illumina sample barcodes, were added in two successive PCR steps. The TCR alpha and beta cDNA libraries were sequenced on the Illumina HiSeq platform using custom primers. For the original study's pipeline: MiGEC was used to process raw reads and extract unique molecular identifiers, and MiXCR was used to find CDR3 positions. For each individual, recombination models were inferred using an EM algorithm with the repgenHMM and IGoR tools. Shared clonotypes were analyzed with the tcR package in R, and sharing was normalized by the product of cloneset sizes. Out-of-frame nonproductive sequences were analyzed to study raw recombination free of thymic and clonal selection effects. TCRdb trimmed the raw reads at Q25, called clones with MiXCR and kept productive beta chains. All rows with the same CDR3 protein become a single entry with the most common DNA and genes. Clone size and V and J calls follow TCRdb, not the original study. The sample has a few hundred thousand distinct CDR3 sequences on record, approximately 9.6% of them singletons. 2.5% to 3.5% of the sample goes to the ten largest clones.

Only healthy Caucasian donors were included. The twin cohort consisted of three pairs of female monozygotic twins, all aged about 18 to 29 years. RNA for TCR libraries was isolated from peripheral blood mononuclear cells. These same records also appear under a second study, on yellow fever vaccine responses in identical twins. The second paper states: According to the authors, the vaccine-induced T cell response in identical twins seemed to be partly convergent and partly specific to each individual. In identical twins, the study followed T cell clones that responded to the vaccine with precision.

The TCR comes from a woman aged 18-30 years in good health. The chain uses TRBV7-3 and TRBJ2-1, with TRBD1 identical over 7 junction bases. Sequencing was performed on PBMCs. Here the CDR3 is given as CASSLTGDGINEQFF. The sequenced DNA: TGTGCCAGCAGCCTTACAGGGGATGGGATTAATGAGCAGTTCTTC.